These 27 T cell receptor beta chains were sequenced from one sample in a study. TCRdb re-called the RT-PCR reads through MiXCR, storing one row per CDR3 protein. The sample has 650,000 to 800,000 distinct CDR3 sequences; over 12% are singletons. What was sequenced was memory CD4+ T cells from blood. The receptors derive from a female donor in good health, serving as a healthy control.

The CDR3 sequence is CASSLGAQTYEQYF. CDR3 nucleotide sequence: TGTGCCAGCAGCTTAGGTGCCCAAACCTACGAGCAGTACTTC. V usage is TRBV7-9 and J usage is TRBJ2-7; D call uncertain. The CDR3 has 14 amino acids. V was trimmed by 1 base and J by 2 bases, leaving 9 bases between them. In germline, CDR1 is SEHNR, CDR2 FQNEAQ (reference sequence).

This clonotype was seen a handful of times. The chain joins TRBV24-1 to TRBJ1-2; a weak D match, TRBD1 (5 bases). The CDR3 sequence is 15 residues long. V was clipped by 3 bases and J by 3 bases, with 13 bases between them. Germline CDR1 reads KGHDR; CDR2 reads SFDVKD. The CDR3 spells CATSDPSSGDYGYTF. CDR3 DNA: TGTGCCACCAGTGATCCCTCCTCGGGGGACTATGGCTACACCTTC.

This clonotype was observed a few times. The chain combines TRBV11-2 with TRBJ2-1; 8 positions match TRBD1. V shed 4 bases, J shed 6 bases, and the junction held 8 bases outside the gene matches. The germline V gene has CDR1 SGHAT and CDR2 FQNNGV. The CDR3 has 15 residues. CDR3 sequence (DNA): TGTGCCAGCAGCTCATACAGGGGGTTCGGCAATGAGCAGTTCTTC. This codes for CASSSYRGFGNEQFF.

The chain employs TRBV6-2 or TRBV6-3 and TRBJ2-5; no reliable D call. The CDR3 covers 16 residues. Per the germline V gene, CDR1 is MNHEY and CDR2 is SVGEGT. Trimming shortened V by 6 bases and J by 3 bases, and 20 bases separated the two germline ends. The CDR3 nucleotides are TGTGCCAGCAGCACGATACTATGGGCACAGAAAGAGACCCAGTACTTC. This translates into CASSTILWAQKETQYF.

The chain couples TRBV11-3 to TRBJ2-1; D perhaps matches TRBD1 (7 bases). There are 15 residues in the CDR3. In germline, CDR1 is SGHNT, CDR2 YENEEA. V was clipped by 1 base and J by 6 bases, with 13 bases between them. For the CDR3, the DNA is TGTGCCAGCAGCTTAGGACAGGGACTCAGCAATGAGCAGTTCTTC. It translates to CASSLGQGLSNEQFF.

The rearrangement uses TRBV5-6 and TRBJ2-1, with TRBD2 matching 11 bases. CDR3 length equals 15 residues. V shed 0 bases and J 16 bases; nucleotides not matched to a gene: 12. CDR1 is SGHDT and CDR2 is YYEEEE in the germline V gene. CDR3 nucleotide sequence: TGTGCCAGCAGCTTGGTTTCTAGCGGGAGGAGGGGGTTTTTCTTC. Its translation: CASSLVSSGRRGFFF.

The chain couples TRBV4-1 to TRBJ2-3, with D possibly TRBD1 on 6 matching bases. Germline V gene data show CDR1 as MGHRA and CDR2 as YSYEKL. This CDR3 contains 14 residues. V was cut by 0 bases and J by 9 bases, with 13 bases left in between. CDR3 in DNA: TGCGCCAGCAGCCAAGATACTGACAGGCCGACGCAGTATTTT. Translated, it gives CASSQDTDRPTQYF.

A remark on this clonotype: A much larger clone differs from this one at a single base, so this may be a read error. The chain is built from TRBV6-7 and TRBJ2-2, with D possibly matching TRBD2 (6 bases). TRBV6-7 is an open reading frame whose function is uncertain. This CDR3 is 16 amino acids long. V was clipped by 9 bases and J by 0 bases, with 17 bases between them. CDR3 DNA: TGTGCCAGAGGGGACTGCTCCCTTGCGAACACCGGGGAGCTGTTTTTT. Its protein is CARGDCSLANTGELFF.

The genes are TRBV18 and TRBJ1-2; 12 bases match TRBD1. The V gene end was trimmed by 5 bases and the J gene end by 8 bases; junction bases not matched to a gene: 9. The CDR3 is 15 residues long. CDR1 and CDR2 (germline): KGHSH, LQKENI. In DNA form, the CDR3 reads TGTGCCAGCTCAAGGGACAGGGGGCGCTTGAACGGCTACACCTTC. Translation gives CASSRDRGRLNGYTF. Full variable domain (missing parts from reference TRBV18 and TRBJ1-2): NAGVMQNPRHLVRRRGQEARLRCSPMKGHSHVYWYRQLPEEGLKFMVYLQKENIIDESGMPKERFSAEFPKEGPSILRIQQVVRGDSAAYFCASSRDRGRLNGYTFGSGTRLTVV.

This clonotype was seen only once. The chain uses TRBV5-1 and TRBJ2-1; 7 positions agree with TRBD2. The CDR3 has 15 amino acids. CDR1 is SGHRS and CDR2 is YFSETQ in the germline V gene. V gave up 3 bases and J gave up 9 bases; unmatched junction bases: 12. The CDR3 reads CASSSMGGGDGEQFF. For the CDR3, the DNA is TGCGCCAGCAGCTCCATGGGGGGAGGGGATGGTGAGCAGTTCTTC. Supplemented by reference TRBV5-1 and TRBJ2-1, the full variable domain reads KAGVTQTPRYLIKTRGQQVTLSCSPISGHRSVSWYQQTPGQGLQFLFEYFSETQRNKGNFPGRFSGRQFSNSRSEMNVSTLELGDSALYLCASSSMGGGDGEQFFGPGTRLTVL.

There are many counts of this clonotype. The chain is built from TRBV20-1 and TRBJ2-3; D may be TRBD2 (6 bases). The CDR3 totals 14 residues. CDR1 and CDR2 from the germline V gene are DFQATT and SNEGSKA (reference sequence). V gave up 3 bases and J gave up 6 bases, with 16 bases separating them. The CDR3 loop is CSARPGGTWDTQYF. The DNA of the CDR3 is TGCAGTGCTAGGCCGGGCGGGACTTGGGATACGCAGTATTTT.

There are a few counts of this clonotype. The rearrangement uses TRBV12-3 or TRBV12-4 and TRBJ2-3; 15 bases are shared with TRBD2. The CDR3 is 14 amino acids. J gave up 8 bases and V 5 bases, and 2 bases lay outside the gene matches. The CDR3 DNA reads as TGTGCCAGCAGTGCGGGACTAGCGGGAGGTACGCAGTATTTT. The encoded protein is CASSAGLAGGTQYF.

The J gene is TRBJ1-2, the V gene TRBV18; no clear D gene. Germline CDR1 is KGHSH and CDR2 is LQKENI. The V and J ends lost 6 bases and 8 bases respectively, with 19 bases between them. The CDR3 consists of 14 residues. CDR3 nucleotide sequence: TGTGCCAGCTCCCCTATGTGGGAGAAAGAAGGCTACACCTTC. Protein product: CASSPMWEKEGYTF.

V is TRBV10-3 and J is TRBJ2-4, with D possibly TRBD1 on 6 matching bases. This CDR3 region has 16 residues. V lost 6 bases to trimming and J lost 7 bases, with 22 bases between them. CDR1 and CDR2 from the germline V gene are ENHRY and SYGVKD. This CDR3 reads CAISDVGGQGFNIQYF. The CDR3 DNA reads TGTGCCATCAGCGACGTTGGGGGACAAGGGTTTAACATTCAGTACTTC.

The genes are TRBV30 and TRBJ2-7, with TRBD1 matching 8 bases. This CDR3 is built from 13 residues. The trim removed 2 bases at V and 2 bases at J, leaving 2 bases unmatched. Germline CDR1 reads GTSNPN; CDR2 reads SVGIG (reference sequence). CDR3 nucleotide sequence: TGTGCCTGGAGTCCACAGGGGGCCTACGAGCAGTACTTC. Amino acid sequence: CAWSPQGAYEQYF.

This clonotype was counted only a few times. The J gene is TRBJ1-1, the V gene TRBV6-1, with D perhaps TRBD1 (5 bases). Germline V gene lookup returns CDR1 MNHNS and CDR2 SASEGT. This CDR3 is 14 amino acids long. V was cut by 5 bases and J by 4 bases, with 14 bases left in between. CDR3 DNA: TGTGCCAGCAGTTGGGCAGGGCAGGGCACTGAAGCTTTCTTT. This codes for CASSWAGQGTEAFF.

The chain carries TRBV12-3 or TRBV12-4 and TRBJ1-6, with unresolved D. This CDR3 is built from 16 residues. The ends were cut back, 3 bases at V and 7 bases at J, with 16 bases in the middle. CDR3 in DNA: TGTGCCAGCAGTTTTCTCGACGGCCTTACGAATTCACCCCTCCACTTT. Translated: CASSFLDGLTNSPLHF.

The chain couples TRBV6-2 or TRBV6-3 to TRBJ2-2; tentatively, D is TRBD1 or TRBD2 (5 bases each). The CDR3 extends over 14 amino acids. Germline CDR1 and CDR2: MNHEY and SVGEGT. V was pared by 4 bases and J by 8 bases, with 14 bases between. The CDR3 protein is CASSFGATAGELFF. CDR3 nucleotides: TGTGCCAGCAGTTTCGGGGCAACCGCGGGGGAGCTGTTTTTT.

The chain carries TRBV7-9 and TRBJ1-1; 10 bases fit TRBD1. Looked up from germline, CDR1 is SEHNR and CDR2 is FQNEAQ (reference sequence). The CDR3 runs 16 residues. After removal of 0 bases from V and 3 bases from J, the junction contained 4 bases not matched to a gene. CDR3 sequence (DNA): TGTGCCAGCAGCTTAGCGATCGGGACAGGGGACACTGAAGCTTTCTTT. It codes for CASSLAIGTGDTEAFF.

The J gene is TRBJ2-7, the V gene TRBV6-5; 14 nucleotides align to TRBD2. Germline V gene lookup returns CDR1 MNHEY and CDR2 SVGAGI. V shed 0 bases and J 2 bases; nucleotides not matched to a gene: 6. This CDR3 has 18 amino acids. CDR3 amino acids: CASSYSWTSGGPTYEQYF. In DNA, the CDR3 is TGTGCCAGCAGTTACTCCTGGACTAGCGGGGGGCCCACCTACGAGCAGTACTTC.

The CDR3 reads CASRPGQINEQYF. DNA of the CDR3: TGTGCCAGCCGTCCGGGACAGATTAACGAGCAGTACTTC. The V gene is TRBV18, the J gene TRBJ2-7, with 7 nucleotides matching TRBD1. The CDR3 sequence is 13 residues long. Germline CDR1 is KGHSH and CDR2 is LQKENI. The V gene end was trimmed by 8 bases and the J gene end by 5 bases; junction bases not matched to a gene: 9.

The CDR3 protein is CASSSHSGRGYETQYF. CDR3 sequence (DNA): TGTGCCAGCAGTTCTCATAGCGGGAGGGGGTACGAGACCCAGTACTTC. This chain uses TRBV28 with TRBJ2-5, with 11 positions matching TRBD2. Germline trimming cut 4 bases from V and 5 bases from J; bases unmatched to any gene: 9. There are 16 residues in the CDR3. Germline V CDR1 and CDR2: MDHEN, SYDVKM.

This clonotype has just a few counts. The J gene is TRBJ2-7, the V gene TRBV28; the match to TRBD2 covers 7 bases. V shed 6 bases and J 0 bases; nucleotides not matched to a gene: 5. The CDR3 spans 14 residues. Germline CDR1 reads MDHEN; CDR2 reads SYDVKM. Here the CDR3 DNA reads TGTGCCAGCAGACCCGGGGGGAGCTCCTACGAGCAGTACTTC. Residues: CASRPGGSSYEQYF.

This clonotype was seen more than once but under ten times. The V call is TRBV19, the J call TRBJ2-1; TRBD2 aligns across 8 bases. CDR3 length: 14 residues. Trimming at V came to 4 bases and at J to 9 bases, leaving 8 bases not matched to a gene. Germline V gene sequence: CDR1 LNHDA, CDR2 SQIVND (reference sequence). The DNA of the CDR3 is TGTGCCAGTAGTAATTCAATAACTAGCGGTGAGCAGTTCTTC. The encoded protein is CASSNSITSGEQFF. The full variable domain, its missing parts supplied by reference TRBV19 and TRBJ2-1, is DGGITQSPKYLFRKEGQNVTLSCEQNLNHDAMYWYRQDPGQGLRLIYYSQIVNDFQKGDIAEGYSVSREKKESFPLTVTSAQKNPTAFYLCASSNSITSGEQFFGPGTRLTVL.

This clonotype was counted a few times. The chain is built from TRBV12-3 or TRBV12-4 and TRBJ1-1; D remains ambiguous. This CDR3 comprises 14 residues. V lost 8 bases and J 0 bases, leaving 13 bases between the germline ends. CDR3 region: CASGRPIMNTEAFF. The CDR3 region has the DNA TGTGCCAGCGGACGACCGATAATGAACACTGAAGCTTTCTTT.

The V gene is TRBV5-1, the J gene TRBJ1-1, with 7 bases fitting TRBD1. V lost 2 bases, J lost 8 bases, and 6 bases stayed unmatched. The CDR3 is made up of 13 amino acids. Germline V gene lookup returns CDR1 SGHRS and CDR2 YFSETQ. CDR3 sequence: CASSFAQGSEAFF. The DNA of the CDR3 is TGCGCCAGCAGCTTCGCACAGGGGTCGGAAGCTTTCTTT.

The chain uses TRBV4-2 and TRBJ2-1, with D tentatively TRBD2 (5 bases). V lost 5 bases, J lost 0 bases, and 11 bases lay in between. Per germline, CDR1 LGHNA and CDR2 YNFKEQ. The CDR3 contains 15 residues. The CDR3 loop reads CASSTDGNSYNEQFF. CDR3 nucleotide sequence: TGTGCCAGCAGCACGGACGGGAACTCCTACAATGAGCAGTTCTTC.